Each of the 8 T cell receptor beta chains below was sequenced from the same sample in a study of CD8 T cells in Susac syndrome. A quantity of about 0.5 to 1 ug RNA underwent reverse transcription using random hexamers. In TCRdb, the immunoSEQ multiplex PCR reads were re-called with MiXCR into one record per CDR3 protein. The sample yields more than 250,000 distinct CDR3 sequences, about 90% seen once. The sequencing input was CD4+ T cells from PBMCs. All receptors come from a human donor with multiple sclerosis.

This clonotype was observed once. CDR3 sequence reads: CASSYSYAVNTEAFF. CDR3 nucleotide sequence: TGTGCCAGCAGTTACTCGTATGCGGTGAACACTGAAGCTTTCTTT. The chain combines TRBV6-2 or TRBV6-3 with TRBJ1-1; D unclear. CDR3 size: 15 residues. Germline V gene lookup returns CDR1 MNHEY and CDR2 SVGEGT. V lost 0 bases, J lost 0 bases, and 8 bases lay in between.

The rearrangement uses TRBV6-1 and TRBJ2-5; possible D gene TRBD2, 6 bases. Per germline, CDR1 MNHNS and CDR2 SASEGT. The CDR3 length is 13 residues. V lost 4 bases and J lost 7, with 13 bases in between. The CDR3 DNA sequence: TGTGCCAGCAGTGGACTAGTCGGTGGGACCCAGTACTTC. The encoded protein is CASSGLVGGTQYF.

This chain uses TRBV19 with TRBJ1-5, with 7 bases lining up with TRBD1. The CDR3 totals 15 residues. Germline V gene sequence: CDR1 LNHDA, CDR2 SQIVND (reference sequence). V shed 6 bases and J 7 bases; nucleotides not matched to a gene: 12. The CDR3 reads CASSGGGAAEQPQHF. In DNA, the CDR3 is TGTGCCAGTAGCGGAGGGGGCGCCGCGGAACAGCCCCAGCATTTT.

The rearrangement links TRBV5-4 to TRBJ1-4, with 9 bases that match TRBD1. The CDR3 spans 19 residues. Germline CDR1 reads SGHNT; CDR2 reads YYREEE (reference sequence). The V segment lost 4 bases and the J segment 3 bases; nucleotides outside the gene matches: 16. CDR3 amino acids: CASSTPSGTGLLPNEKLFF. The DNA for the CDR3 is TGTGCCAGCAGCACTCCTTCCGGGACAGGGCTCTTGCCTAATGAAAAACTGTTTTTT.

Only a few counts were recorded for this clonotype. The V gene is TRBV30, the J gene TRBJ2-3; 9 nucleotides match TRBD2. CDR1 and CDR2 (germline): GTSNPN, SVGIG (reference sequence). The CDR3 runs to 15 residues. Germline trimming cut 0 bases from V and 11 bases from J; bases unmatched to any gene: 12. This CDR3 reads CAWSVPRGGHRKQYF. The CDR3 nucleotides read TGTGCCTGGAGTGTACCGCGGGGGGGCCATAGAAAGCAGTATTTT. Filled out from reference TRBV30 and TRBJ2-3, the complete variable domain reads SQTIHQWPATLVQPVGSPLSLECTVEGTSNPNLYWYRQAAGRGLQLLFYSVGIGQISSEVPQNLSASRPQDRQFILSSKKLLLSDSGFYLCAWSVPRGGHRKQYFGPGTRLTVL.

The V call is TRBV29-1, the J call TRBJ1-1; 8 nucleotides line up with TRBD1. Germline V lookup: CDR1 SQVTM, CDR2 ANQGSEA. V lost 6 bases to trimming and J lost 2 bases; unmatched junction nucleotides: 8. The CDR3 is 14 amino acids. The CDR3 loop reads CSVGQGSGNTEAFF. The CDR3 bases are TGCAGCGTAGGACAGGGTTCGGGAAACACTGAAGCTTTCTTT.

In DNA form, the CDR3 reads TGTGCCAGCTCACCGGGGGCAGGATACACTGAAGCTTTCTTT. Its protein is CASSPGAGYTEAFF. V gene TRBV18 combines with J gene TRBJ1-1, with D perhaps matching TRBD1 (6 bases). V shed 3 bases and J shed 3 bases, with 11 bases lying between them. The CDR3 has 14 residues. Germline V lookup: CDR1 KGHSH, CDR2 LQKENI.

The CDR3 bases are TGCAGCGTCAGTCCGGGACAGGGGCCCCACGAGCAGTACTTC. It codes for CSVSPGQGPHEQYF. The V gene is TRBV29-1, the J gene TRBJ2-7, with 10 bases aligning to TRBD1. CDR3 size: 14 residues. Trimming took 6 bases from V and 5 from J; bases not matched to a gene: 10. CDR1 SQVTM and CDR2 ANQGSEA come from the germline V gene.